The present entry profiles one T cell receptor (beta chain) with its context. The data derive from a study of blood T cell repertoires in COVID-19. Overall study context: Some COVID-19 samples were acute and others convalescent; all came from the United States, Italy and Spain.

Produced via immunoSEQ multiplex PCR; TCRdb's table is partial and in-frame only. The data contain more than 200,000 clones, around 89% of them singletons. CDR3 length: 15 amino acids. From germline, CDR1 is LGHNA and CDR2 YSLEER. The ends lost 4 bases at V and 3 bases at J; junction bases unmatched: 2. In Seattle, patients joined the study during active infection and were tracked longitudinally. This sequence joins TRBV4-3 and TRBJ2-4; 11 bases fit TRBD1. Sequenced sample: peripheral blood. This sequence was found in a woman in her twenties or thirties with COVID-19, enrolled during active disease. CDR3 coding DNA: TGCGCCAGCAGCCGCGGGACAGGGGGCAAAAACATTCAGTACTTC. Its protein product is CASSRGTGGKNIQYF.